What follows are 20 T cell receptor beta chains derived from one specimen sequenced in a study of cytomegalovirus exposure and HLA in healthy donors. Primers for the PCR totalled 60 Vbeta and 13 Jbeta. Assay used: immunoSEQ multiplex PCR; TCRdb lists only in-frame clones, some missing. This table holds tens of thousands of clones, about 73% found once. Sequencing was performed on PBMCs. These receptors were obtained from a man aged 35 to 55 in good health and CMV-seronegative.

The V and J genes are TRBV2 and TRBJ2-6, with D unresolved. Trimming left V 2 bases short and J 12 bases short, with 14 bases between. The CDR3 is 14 residues long. Germline-derived CDR1 and CDR2 are SNHLY and FYNNEI. The CDR3 spells CASSELGPTGVLTF. The CDR3 DNA sequence: TGTGCCAGCAGTGAACTGGGTCCCACGGGCGTCCTGACTTTC.

The J gene is TRBJ1-2, the V gene TRBV30, with D perhaps matching TRBD1 (6 bases). Germline CDR1 is GTSNPN and CDR2 is SVGIG (reference sequence). This CDR3 spans 13 amino acids. With 3 bases removed from V and 8 bases from J, the gap between germline ends came to 16 bases. The CDR3 sequence: CAWSPFRGRGYTF. CDR3 in DNA: TGTGCCTGGAGCCCCTTTAGGGGGAGAGGCTACACCTTC.

This clone was observed a single time. The rearrangement uses TRBV4-3 and TRBJ2-1; 12 bases agree with TRBD2. With V trimmed by 3 bases and J by 3 bases, 6 bases remained unmatched. Germline V gives CDR1 LGHNA, CDR2 YSLEER. The CDR3 loop spans 17 amino acids. CDR3 loop: CASSQSGTSGFYNEQFF. The CDR3 DNA sequence: TGCGCCAGCAGCCAGTCGGGGACTAGCGGGTTCTACAATGAGCAGTTCTTC.

This chain joins TRBV7-3 and TRBJ2-1; 10 nucleotides match TRBD2. Germline loops: CDR1 SGHTA, CDR2 FQGTGA. The CDR3 is 16 amino acids. Losses at the gene ends were 6 bases for V and 0 bases for J; bases not matched to a gene: 5. The CDR3 bases are TGTGCCAGCAGTCGGCGGACTAGCGGCTCCTACAATGAGCAGTTCTTC. Amino acids: CASSRRTSGSYNEQFF.

V usage is TRBV11-2 and J usage is TRBJ2-1; D unresolved. Trimming cost V 5 bases and J 3 bases, with 8 bases left between them. Germline lookup yields CDR1 SGHAT and CDR2 FQNNGV. There are 13 residues in the CDR3. The DNA of the CDR3 is TGTGCCAGCAGCCTGAGTATCTACAATGAGCAGTTCTTC. This encodes CASSLSIYNEQFF.

This clone came up once. This chain joins TRBV7-9 and TRBJ1-1; 8 bases align to TRBD1. The CDR3 length is 16 residues. CDR1 and CDR2 (germline): SEHNR, FQNEAQ (reference sequence). The ends lost 5 bases at V and 0 bases at J; junction bases unmatched: 8. The CDR3 loop is CASSPGQGLLNTEAFF. As DNA, the CDR3 is TGTGCCAGCAGCCCCGGACAGGGACTTCTGAACACTGAAGCTTTCTTT.

The chain links TRBV29-1 to TRBJ2-5; TRBD1 aligns across 8 bases. The J call may be in error: the DNA end matches TRBJ2-7 better. CDR1 is SQVTM and CDR2 is ANQGSEA in the germline V gene. CDR3 size: 12 residues. In DNA form, the CDR3 reads TGCAGCGTAAGGACAGGGATAGGCGAGCAGTACTTC. It translates to CSVRTGIGEQYF.

V is TRBV6-1 and J is TRBJ2-7, with a tentative D call TRBD2 (6 bases). The length of the CDR3 is 15 residues. The V and J ends lost 3 bases and 6 bases respectively, with 18 bases between them. Germline-derived CDR1 and CDR2 are MNHNS and SASEGT. The CDR3 DNA sequence: TGTGCCAGCAGTGACGTCCTCGGGAGTTTATTCGAGCAGTACTTC. This gives the protein CASSDVLGSLFEQYF.

The chain employs TRBV30 and TRBJ1-6, with 9 bases fitting TRBD1. Germline assignment: CDR1 GTSNPN and CDR2 SVGIG (reference sequence). This CDR3 is built from 19 residues. V lost 3 bases to trimming and J lost 1 base; unmatched junction nucleotides: 13. The CDR3 DNA follows: TGTGCCTGGAGGCTAATACAGGGGGCCTCCGGATCCTATAATTCACCCCTCCACTTT. Protein: CAWRLIQGASGSYNSPLHF.

The CDR3, as DNA: TGTGCCAGCCTGGGACAGCATGGCTACACCTTC. It yields the protein CASLGQHGYTF. This chain uses TRBV27 with TRBJ1-2; 7 bases match TRBD1. This CDR3 is 11 amino acids long. V trimming: 8 bases; J trimming: 6 bases; junction bases outside the gene matches: 3. Germline V gives CDR1 MNHEY, CDR2 SMNVEV (reference sequence).

The J gene is TRBJ2-2, the V gene TRBV7-3; TRBD2 agrees at 8 bases. V was pared by 3 bases and J by 4 bases, with 16 bases of the junction left unmatched. This CDR3 spans 19 amino acids. The germline V gene has CDR1 SGHTA and CDR2 FQGTGA. The CDR3, as DNA: TGTGCCAGCAGCTTGGGTAGGCGGGGCGGGGGGCCCGGCACCGGGGAGCTGTTTTTT. Its translation: CASSLGRRGGGPGTGELFF.

The gene calls are TRBV6-1 and TRBJ1-5, with TRBD1 as a possible D gene (6 bases). In germline, CDR1 is MNHNS, CDR2 SASEGT. This CDR3 is built from 16 residues. Trimming took 1 base from V and 0 from J, leaving 10 bases between them. In DNA form, the CDR3 reads TGTGCCAGCAGTGAAGGGACAGTTTATAGCAATCAGCCCCAGCATTTT. It is translated as CASSEGTVYSNQPQHF.

This clone has a handful of counts. At one end the junction does not follow the germline gene, possibly because of a read error. The chain links TRBV19 to TRBJ2-3; possible D gene TRBD2, 5 bases. Per germline, CDR1 LNHDA and CDR2 SQIVND (reference sequence). The CDR3 totals 17 residues. CDR3 residues: CASSPRGAASGTDTQYF. The CDR3 DNA is TGTGCCAGTAGTCCCCGGGGAGCGGCTTCAGGCACGGATACGCAGTATTTT.

The rearrangement joins TRBV28 to TRBJ1-1; TRBD1 matches 8 bases. This CDR3 is built from 12 residues. J lost 11 bases, V lost 9 bases, and 11 bases had no gene match. The germline CDR1 and CDR2 sequences are MDHEN and SYDVKM. The CDR3 DNA reads as TGTGCCAGTTTTTTTGCAGGGGGCAGGGCTTTCTTT. Translating gives CASFFAGGRAFF.

The chain uses TRBV7-8 and TRBJ2-4; 10 bases map to TRBD1. The CDR3 extends over 14 amino acids. The junction had 2 bases not matched to a gene; V was cut back by 3 bases and J by 6 bases. In germline, CDR1 is SGHVS, CDR2 FQNEAQ. The CDR3, as DNA: TGTGCCAGCAGCTTGGGACAGGGGTTAAACATTCAGTACTTC. Its protein is CASSLGQGLNIQYF.

Here the CDR3 DNA reads TGTGCCAGCAGTGTATACAGGACACTCAATCAGCCCCAGCATTTT. Residues: CASSVYRTLNQPQHF. The J gene is TRBJ1-5, the V gene TRBV28; TRBD1 might be the D (5 bases). CDR1 is MDHEN, CDR2 SYDVKM, per germline. Trimming removed 5 bases at V and 3 bases at J, with 14 bases between. The CDR3 extends over 15 amino acids.

There are a few counts of this clone. This chain connects TRBV29-1 to TRBJ1-1, with 10 bases lining up with TRBD1. The CDR3 sequence is 14 residues long. Looked up from germline, CDR1 is SQVTM and CDR2 is ANQGSEA. V lost 7 bases to trimming and J lost 1 base; unmatched junction nucleotides: 6. CDR3 residues: CSAETGGQNTEAFF. As DNA, the CDR3 is TGCAGCGCTGAGACAGGGGGCCAGAACACTGAAGCTTTCTTT.

The chain couples TRBV2 to TRBJ2-1; 8 positions match TRBD2. The CDR3 contains 13 residues. Germline assignment: CDR1 SNHLY and CDR2 FYNNEI. V trimming: 4 bases; J trimming: 6 bases; junction bases outside the gene matches: 2. Here the CDR3 DNA reads TGTGCCAGCAGTGGGGGACTAGTCAATGAGCAGTTCTTC. Translation gives CASSGGLVNEQFF.

The chain couples TRBV7-2 to TRBJ2-3; 8 bases fit TRBD2. This CDR3 is built from 15 residues. J lost 2 bases, V lost 2 bases, and 3 bases had no gene match. Germline CDR1 SGHTA, CDR2 FQGNSA. The CDR3 bases are TGTGCCAGCAGCTTATCGGGAGGGCCCACAGATACGCAGTATTTT. Protein: CASSLSGGPTDTQYF.

The V gene is TRBV4-1, the J gene TRBJ1-2; D possibly corresponds to TRBD1 (6 bases). Germline assignment: CDR1 MGHRA and CDR2 YSYEKL. The germline V and J ends were trimmed by 1 base and 4 bases, with 10 bases remaining between them. The CDR3 loop spans 14 amino acids. This chain's CDR3 is CASSQVDRFYGYTF. CDR3 nucleotides: TGCGCCAGCAGCCAAGTAGACAGGTTCTATGGCTACACCTTC.